These T cell receptor beta chains were read from a single sample in a study of regulatory T cells in long-lasting Graves disease. TCRdb ran MiXCR on the multiplex PCR reads and lists one entry per CDR3 protein. The table includes 440,000 or so distinct CDR3 sequences, less than 20% detected once. A further study also used this sample, focusing on T cells in Graves' hyperthyroidism and ophthalmopathy.

The sample in question was peripheral blood mononuclear cells (PBMCs), obtained at new diagnosis, from a patient treated with antithyroid drugs. These receptors came from a woman aged 30 to 39 with Graves disease. The CDR3 runs from the conserved cysteine through the conserved F or W. Clone size is given for some rows only: seen once, a few or many times, or a class if the clone is expanded.

j_call,cdr3_length,clone_size,v_call,cdr3_aa
TRBJ2-7,15,many,TRBV6-4,CASSDKAGGFDEQYF
TRBJ2-1,18,.,TRBV3-1,CASSQEGLTRGRNNEQFF
TRBJ2-1,17,many,TRBV20-1,CSARDLMESNLDNEQFF
TRBJ2-7,13,many,TRBV30,CAWSVTSGSEQYF
TRBJ1-4,16,.,TRBV5-1,CASSLGRRATNEKLFF
TRBJ2-7,14,medium-sized,TRBV29-1,CSVLDRTPQDEQYF
TRBJ2-5,17,once,TRBV28,CASSLFLTGGAGETQYF
TRBJ2-5,14,many,TRBV15,CATSMDRRQETQYF
TRBJ2-7,14,few,TRBV10-1,CASSPSGSYHEQYF
TRBJ2-1,15,many,TRBV24-1,CATSDFGTSLGEQFF
TRBJ1-4,14,.,TRBV6-1,CASSGGSLNEKLFF
TRBJ2-1,16,few,TRBV30,CAWRKFGVPRYNEQFF
TRBJ1-3,15,many,TRBV30,CAWRRGAISGNTIYF
TRBJ1-1,14,many,TRBV10-3,CAISAATGNTEAFF
TRBJ2-1,11,many,TRBV7-3,CASSDLAEQFF